This T cell receptor (beta chain) was captured by sequencing in a study of CD8+ T cells in alopecia areata. About the study: The drug, tofacitinib, lasted 6 to 18 months, followed by 6 months off drug. General observations from the study: Unlike in mice, where it was clearer, TCR sharing across patients was less clear, possibly HLA-related. In scalp, tofacitinib significantly decreased clonality and expanded CD8+ clones among the top 100.

Germline V lookup: CDR1 LGHNA, CDR2 YSLEER. The CDR3 runs to 15 residues. V was cut by 3 bases and J by 0 bases, with 12 bases left in between. cDNA prepared by RNA extraction and subsequent reverse transcription served as the template for sequencing. Using immunoSEQ multiplex PCR, the repertoire was profiled, and TCRdb retains in-frame clones only, with some absent. The table has more than 85,000 clones, under 70% seen once. This sample's treatment: oral pan-JAK inhibitor, 5-10 mg twice daily. For this clone: Antigen specificity is unknown.

The chain uses TRBV4-3 and TRBJ2-7; D may be TRBD2 (5 bases). The clonotype originates from a human donor with alopecia areata. The specimen comprised CD8+ T cells sorted from blood, sampled at week 4, from a patient treated with tofacitinib. The CDR3 nucleotides read TGCGCCAGCAGCCAGGCGGCGGGTTCCTCCTACGAGCAGTACTTC. Translating gives CASSQAAGSSYEQYF.